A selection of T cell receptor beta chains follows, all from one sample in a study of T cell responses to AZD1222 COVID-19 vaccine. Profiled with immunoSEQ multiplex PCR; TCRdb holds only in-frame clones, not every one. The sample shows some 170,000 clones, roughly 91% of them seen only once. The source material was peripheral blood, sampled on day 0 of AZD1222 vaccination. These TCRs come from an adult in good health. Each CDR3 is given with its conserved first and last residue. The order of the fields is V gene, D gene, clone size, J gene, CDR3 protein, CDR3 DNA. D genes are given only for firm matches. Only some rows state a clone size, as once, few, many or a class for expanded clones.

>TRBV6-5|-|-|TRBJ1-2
CASRTTGSGYTF
TGTGCCAGCAGAACGACTGGATCTGGCTACACCTTC
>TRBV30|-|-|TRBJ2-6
CAWDPTSAGANVLTF
TGTGCCTGGGACCCTACTTCAGCCGGGGCCAACGTCCTGACTTTC
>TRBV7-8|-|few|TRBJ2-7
CASSRTPDPIHEQYF
TGTGCCAGCAGCCGCACCCCGGACCCGATCCACGAGCAGTACTTC
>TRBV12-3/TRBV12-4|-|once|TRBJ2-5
CASSSGSETQYF
TGTGCCAGCAGTTCTGGGTCGGAGACCCAGTACTTC
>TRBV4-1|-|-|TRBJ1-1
CASSHPDRPNTEAFF
TGCGCCAGCAGCCACCCCGACAGACCGAACACTGAAGCTTTCTTT
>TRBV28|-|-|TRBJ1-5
CASSSTGSGNQPQHF
TGTGCCAGCAGTTCCACAGGGAGCGGCAATCAGCCCCAGCATTTT
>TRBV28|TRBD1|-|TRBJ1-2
CASSLATGWGYGYTF
TGTGCCAGCAGTTTGGCGACAGGGTGGGGCTATGGCTACACCTTC
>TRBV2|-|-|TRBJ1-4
CASSTIRGASEKLFF
TGTGCCAGCAGTACTATTAGGGGGGCGAGTGAAAAACTGTTTTTT
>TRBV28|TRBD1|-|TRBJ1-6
CASNVPGQGANSPLHF
TGTGCCAGCAATGTTCCGGGACAGGGGGCGAATTCACCCCTCCACTTT
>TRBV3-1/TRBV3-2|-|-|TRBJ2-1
CASSQDRTGRVNEQFF
TGTGCCAGCAGCCAAGATCGAACAGGGAGGGTCAATGAGCAGTTCTTC
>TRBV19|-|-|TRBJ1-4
CASKKGTGTFGKLFF
TGTGCCAGTAAGAAGGGGACCGGGACCTTCGGAAAACTGTTTTTT
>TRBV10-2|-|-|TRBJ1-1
CASRAGRSNTEAFF
TGCGCCAGCAGAGCCGGGAGATCGAACACTGAAGCTTTCTTT
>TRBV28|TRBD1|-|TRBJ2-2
CASRSGQGAGELFF
TGTGCCAGCAGGTCCGGACAGGGGGCCGGGGAGCTGTTTTTT
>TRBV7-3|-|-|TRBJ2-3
CASSLGNLDTQYF
TGTGCCAGCAGCTTGGGAAATCTGGATACGCAGTATTTT
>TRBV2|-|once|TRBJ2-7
CASRGASGSYEQYF
TGTGCCAGCCGGGGGGCTAGCGGCTCCTACGAGCAGTACTTC
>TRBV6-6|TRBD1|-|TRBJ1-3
CASTWTGSGNTIYF
TGTGCCAGCACCTGGACAGGGTCTGGAAACACCATATATTTT
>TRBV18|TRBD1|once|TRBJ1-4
CASSPPAQGALTKLFF
TGTGCCAGCTCACCACCGGCCCAGGGGGCTCTCACAAAACTGTTTTTT
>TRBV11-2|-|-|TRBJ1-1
CASSLAGSNTEAFF
TGTGCCAGCAGCTTAGCGGGTTCAAACACTGAAGCTTTCTTT
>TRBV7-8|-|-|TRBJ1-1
CASSLESHPKAFF
TGTGCCAGCAGCCTAGAGAGCCATCCCAAAGCTTTCTTT
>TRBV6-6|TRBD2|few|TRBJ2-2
CASSYQSGRAGGELFF
TGTGCCAGCAGTTACCAGAGCGGGAGGGCCGGCGGGGAGCTGTTTTTT
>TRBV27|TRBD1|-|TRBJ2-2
CASREGDRGNTGELFF
TGTGCCAGCAGAGAAGGAGACAGGGGGAACACCGGGGAGCTGTTTTTT
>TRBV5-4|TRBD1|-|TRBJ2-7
CASSSRTGHSEQYF
TGTGCCAGCAGCTCGCGGACAGGGCACAGCGAGCAGTACTTC